These 10 T cell receptor beta chains came from one sample sequenced in a study of shared clonotypes between healthy human individuals (dated by TCRdb to 2019 to 2021). Libraries were prepared through the immunoSEQ multiplex PCR assay. The immuneACCESS repertoire file appears here via TCRdb, limited to in-frame rearrangements. These files lack a portion of the clones; in checked studies, under half of the deficit traces to unresolved V genes, and the cause of the others is not known. For this sample the table gives about half a million clones, of which around four fifths were detected only once. About 12% of the sample is in the top ten clones. Input material: PBMCs. These receptors originate from a woman aged 40 to 49 in good health. Some clones in this sample may be carry-over from other donors' samples.

The V and J genes are TRBV5-1 and TRBJ1-2, with 8 bases identical to TRBD1. This CDR3 is built from 15 residues. Looked up from germline, CDR1 is SGHRS and CDR2 is YFSETQ. Trimming at V came to 0 bases and at J to 2 bases, leaving 3 bases not matched to a gene. CDR3 sequence: CASSLAPGGNYGYTF. In DNA, the CDR3 is TGCGCCAGCAGCTTGGCACCAGGGGGCAACTATGGCTACACCTTC.

The rearrangement joins TRBV18 to TRBJ2-7, with no clear D. Between the trimmed V and J ends, which lost 2 bases and 6 bases, there was a span of 5 bases. In germline, CDR1 is KGHSH, CDR2 LQKENI. CDR3 length equals 11 residues. CDR3 DNA: TGTGCCAGCTCACCAGGGTTCGAGCAGTACTTC. It encodes CASSPGFEQYF.

This clone turned up a few times. J is TRBJ2-5 and V is TRBV4-2; 10 nucleotides match TRBD2. Losses at the gene ends were 1 base for V and 4 bases for J; bases not matched to a gene: 15. The CDR3 sequence is 19 residues long. The germline CDR1 and CDR2 sequences are LGHNA and YNFKEQ. The CDR3: CASSQGSGTSAGGRETQYF. The DNA for the CDR3 is TGTGCCAGCAGCCAAGGATCCGGGACTAGCGCTGGGGGCAGAGAGACCCAGTACTTC.

This chain connects TRBV19 to TRBJ2-7; D might be TRBD1 (6 bases). The V end was cut by 8 bases, the J end by 2 bases, with 19 bases between. The CDR3 is made up of 15 amino acids. In germline, CDR1 is LNHDA, CDR2 SQIVND (reference sequence). CDR3 bases: TGTGCCAGTCTCCACCCGGACAGACCGACCTACGAGCAGTACTTC. Translation: CASLHPDRPTYEQYF.

The V call is TRBV28, the J call TRBJ2-1, with TRBD2 matching 10 bases. CDR1 is MDHEN and CDR2 is SYDVKM in the germline V gene. V was clipped by 0 bases and J by 9 bases; unmatched bases: 5. The CDR3 covers 15 residues. CDR3 amino acids: CASSLWASGSPEQFF. The CDR3 DNA follows: TGTGCCAGCAGTTTATGGGCTAGCGGGAGTCCTGAGCAGTTCTTC. The variable domain in full, completed from reference TRBV28 and TRBJ2-1, reads DVKVTQSSRYLVKRTGEKVFLECVQDMDHENMFWYRQDPGLGLRLIYFSYDVKMKEKGDIPEGYSVSREKKERFSLILESASTNQTSMYLCASSLWASGSPEQFFGPGTRLTVL.

The chain couples TRBV2 to TRBJ2-5, with 10 bases lining up with TRBD2. Germline V lookup: CDR1 SNHLY, CDR2 FYNNEI. The CDR3 consists of 15 residues. Unmatched junction bases numbered 7, after V lost 4 bases and J lost 5 bases. The CDR3 reads CASSVASGRQETQYF. In nucleotides, the CDR3 is TGTGCCAGCAGTGTGGCTAGCGGGAGACAGGAGACCCAGTACTTC.

The chain joins TRBV18 to TRBJ1-4, with D possibly matching TRBD1 (6 bases). The CDR3 loop spans 14 amino acids. Trimming took 3 bases from V and 6 from J, leaving 11 bases between them. Germline-derived CDR1 and CDR2 are KGHSH and LQKENI. The CDR3 bases are TGTGCCAGCTCACCCGGCAGGGGTTATGAAAAACTGTTTTTT. Translation gives CASSPGRGYEKLFF.

The chain joins TRBV5-1 to TRBJ2-3; 9 bases match TRBD1. Germline CDR1 reads SGHRS; CDR2 reads YFSETQ. The CDR3 has 14 residues. The V segment lost 8 bases and the J segment 6 bases; nucleotides outside the gene matches: 10. CDR3 region: CASKQGAPRDTQYF. CDR3 coding DNA: TGCGCCAGTAAACAGGGGGCGCCGAGGGATACGCAGTATTTT.

The chain combines TRBV5-1 with TRBJ2-4; TRBD1 might be the D (5 bases). Deletions cut 2 bases from V and 1 base from J, with 10 bases between. This CDR3 is 15 amino acids long. CDR1 is SGHRS, CDR2 YFSETQ, per germline. The DNA of the CDR3 is TGCGCCAGCAGCTTACAGCCAGGGGCCAAAAACATTCAGTACTTC. It is translated as CASSLQPGAKNIQYF.

The J gene is TRBJ2-3, the V gene TRBV5-1; the match to TRBD1 covers 7 bases. CDR1 and CDR2 (germline): SGHRS, YFSETQ. The CDR3 consists of 15 residues. With V trimmed by 3 bases and J by 1 base, 5 bases remained unmatched. In DNA form, the CDR3 reads TGCGCCAGCAGCTGGACAGGTTTAGGCACAGATACGCAGTATTTT. Translating it yields CASSWTGLGTDTQYF.